This T cell receptor (beta chain) was documented in a study of CD8+CD57+ T cells in acquired aplastic anemia. Across the whole study: Roughly 3 ug was the average amount of DNA from sorted CD4+ and CD8+ cells. Findings and caveats of the study: Patients showed no significant difference from controls in CD8+ Simpson's diversity. The study identified roughly 31 CD8+ CDR3 sequences shared by patients and controls.

The sample holds many counts of this clonotype. No antigen is known for it. Profiles of TCR beta VDJ and CDR3 were generated from a genomic DNA template. From the reads, TCRdb called clonotypes with MiXCR, one entry per CDR3 protein. The data contain roughly 61,000 distinct CDR3 sequences, roughly 58% of them singletons. Germline values: CDR1 MNHEY, CDR2 SVGAGI. This CDR3 region has 16 residues. V lost 0 bases and J lost 1, with 11 bases in between. Sequencing used sorted CD4+, CD8+, or CD8+CD57+ T cells (not recorded which) from PBMCs. This sequence originates from a human donor in good health, serving as a control. The chain recombines TRBV6-5 with TRBJ2-3, with D possibly being TRBD1 (6 bases). The CDR3 coding sequence is TGTGCCAGCAGTTACTCGAGGAGACAGGGCACAGATACGCAGTATTTT. It yields the protein CASSYSRRQGTDTQYF.